This TCR beta chain originates from a study of T-cell memory formation after mild COVID-19 listed by TCRdb under 2021. Background for the entire study: Most TCR sequence clusters were specific to one of the two donors. T-cell clones expanding and contracting after mild COVID-19 in two donors were tracked by longitudinal TCRalpha and TCRbeta repertoire sequencing. The cohort comprised two young, previously healthy adult volunteers, one female and one male.

Comments on this clonotype: Its antigen remains undetermined. No base-level quality is on record; no much larger clone is a single base apart.

Sequenced on an Illumina NovaSeq 6000. TCRalpha and TCRbeta cDNA libraries were constructed by 5'RACE with constant-segment primers, with sample barcodes and unique molecular identifiers being introduced. Trizol reagent was used to extract RNA from every sample. Library amplification was performed in two PCR steps, and a second sample barcode and Illumina TruSeq adapters were introduced in the second step. Sequencing of libraries was performed on an Illumina NovaSeq with 2 x 150 bp paired-end reads. The authors' analysis ran thus. The reads were demultiplexed and collapsed into UMI-guided consensus sequences using migec v1.2.7. Using mixcr v2.1.11, UMI consensuses were aligned to TRA and TRB V and J templates and then assembled into clonotypes. A clonotype was counted as expanded or contracted only if both edgeR and NoisET called the change significant, with noise models trained on biological replicates. For edgeR calls, the thresholds were a false discovery rate-adjusted p below 0.01 and a log2 fold-change of 1. As an exploratory analysis of dynamics, PCA with hierarchical clustering was applied to max-normalized trajectories of the 1000 most abundant clonotypes. The CD4 or CD8 phenotype of responding clones was assigned using the separately sequenced CD4+ and CD8+ repertoires. TCRdb took the public reads, trimmed them with fastp at Q25, ran MiXCR for clone calling and kept in-frame beta chains. When rows share a CDR3 protein, they turn into one entry using the most common DNA and genes. These V and J calls originate from TCRdb's pipeline instead of the authors' own analysis. In all, the sample holds 140,000 or so distinct CDR3 sequences, and 15% to 20% of those were seen once. The top ten clones comprise under 2.5% of the sample.

PBMCs were isolated by Ficoll-Paque density gradient centrifugation. The research as a whole found: SARS-CoV-2 specificity of the second-wave clones peaking on day 37 was not confirmed. The detection of some responding clones in pre-infection memory suggests that pre-existing cross-reactive memory T cells joined the SARS-CoV-2 response. Only two mild cases were covered by the study, and larger cohorts that include severe cases with pre-infection samples were considered necessary. Balanced CD4/CD8 phenotypes were observed for clones contracting from day 15 to 85, whereas a bias towards CD4+ was observed for a second wave of clones expanding from day 15 to 37. Contracting CD4+ clones were located mainly in the CM and EM memory subsets, whereas CD8+ clones were found to be enriched in EMRA.

Spanning cysteine to phenylalanine, the CDR3 consists of 13 amino acids. The entry retains the CDR3 DNA only, 39 bases that are in frame from base 1. After removal of 7 bases from V and 2 bases from J, the junction retains 1 base not matched to a gene. The germline V gene encodes CDR1 KGHDR and CDR2 SFDVKD. The specimen was PBMCs or a T cell subset sorted from them (not recorded which). The chain joins TRBV24-1 to TRBJ2-7; 10 junctional bases match TRBD1. This TCR derives from an adult woman who had mild COVID-19 (a few samples of this study predate the infection). The sample titles of this study are shuffled in the database, so cell type and time point are left out; the donor was told from shared clones. The DNA sequence reads TGTGCCACCAGAGGACAGGGGGCCTACGAGCAGTACTTC. It translates as CATRGQGAYEQYF.